Listed below are T cell receptor beta chains from one sample, sequenced in a study of shared clonotypes between healthy human individuals. Repertoires were generated with immunoSEQ multiplex PCR, while TCRdb's copy carries only in-frame clones and drops some. The table records approximately 500,000 clones, almost 80% of them present only once. The sequencing input was PBMCs. The receptors stem from a woman between 40 and 50 years old in good health. Some clones in this sample may be carry-over from other donors' samples. The CDR3 runs from the conserved cysteine through the conserved F or W.

TRBV28	TRBJ2-7	CASSFPGQGYEQYF
TRBV7-8	TRBJ2-5	CASRGEKAQYF
TRBV6-5	TRBJ2-1	CASSSEGASYDEQFF
TRBV6-5	TRBJ1-5	CASSYSVGEQPQHF
TRBV5-6	TRBJ2-7	CASSQGGDGEQYF
TRBV30	TRBJ2-5	CAWRGGLGAQETQYF
TRBV6-5	TRBJ2-3	CASSSPAGAEDTQYF
TRBV13	TRBJ2-1	CASSLGALAEWYEQFF
TRBV6-6	TRBJ1-5	CASSSRGGQPQHF
TRBV19	TRBJ2-2	CASSSSGRGYTGELFF
TRBV7-9	TRBJ1-1	CASSLGAGGSLGTEAFF
TRBV6-6	-	CASTNGAGGQGYEQYF
TRBV7-2	TRBJ2-7	CASGPVSGRPYEQYF
TRBV9	TRBJ1-5	CASSPRGGDNQPQHF